One and the same sample provided the 30 T cell receptor beta chains below, sequenced in a study of blood T cell repertoires in COVID-19. Generated by immunoSEQ multiplex PCR, the TCRdb table keeps only in-frame clones and is missing some. Found here are more than 9,500 clones, less than 85% of them singletons; the top ten hold 21%. Sequencing was performed on peripheral blood. Receptors originate from a human donor in a cohort sampled during active COVID-19.

The chain uses TRBV6-5 and TRBJ1-5; D not certain. This CDR3 spans 15 amino acids. Deletions cut 2 bases from V and 2 bases from J, with 10 bases between. The V gene's germline CDR1 is MNHEY and CDR2 SVGAGI. CDR3 region: CASSYEGRGNQPQHF. Here the CDR3 DNA reads TGTGCCAGCAGTTACGAAGGGAGGGGCAATCAGCCCCAGCATTTT.

This chain uses TRBV5-4 with TRBJ2-3; TRBD2 agrees at 13 bases. Trimming at V came to 4 bases and at J to 3 bases, leaving 8 bases not matched to a gene. This CDR3 has 17 amino acids. Germline V lookup: CDR1 SGHNT, CDR2 YYREEE (reference sequence). CDR3 sequence: CASSPEPLAGGTDTQYF. The CDR3, as DNA: TGTGCCAGCAGCCCCGAACCACTAGCGGGGGGGACAGATACGCAGTATTTT. Looking up the rest from reference TRBV5-4 and TRBJ2-3 gives the full variable domain: ETGVTQSPTHLIKTRGQQVTLRCSSQSGHNTVSWYQQALGQGPQFIFQYYREEENGRGNFPPRFSGLQFPNYSSELNVNALELDDSALYLCASSPEPLAGGTDTQYFGPGTRLTVL.

V is TRBV7-2 and J is TRBJ1-1; possible D gene TRBD1, 6 bases. The CDR3 totals 12 residues. Trimming removed 3 bases at V and 7 bases at J, with 9 bases between. Germline V gene sequence: CDR1 SGHTA, CDR2 FQGNSA. CDR3 amino acids: CASSLGHLEAFF. As DNA, the CDR3 is TGTGCCAGCAGCTTGGGACACCTTGAAGCTTTCTTT. The full variable domain, with the rest looked up from reference TRBV7-2 and TRBJ1-1, is GAGVSQSPSNKVTEKGKDVELRCDPISGHTALYWYRQSLGQGLEFLIYFQGNSAPDKSGLPSDRFSAERTGGSVSTLTIQRTQQEDSAVYLCASSLGHLEAFFGQGTRLTVV.

This clone came up once. This sequence joins TRBV10-3 and TRBJ2-6; D unresolved. Trimming took 7 bases from V and 1 from J, leaving 14 bases between them. The CDR3 has 16 amino acids. CDR1 ENHRY and CDR2 SYGVKD come from the germline V gene. The CDR3 sequence: CAIKRSSDSGANVLTF. The DNA of the CDR3 is TGTGCCATCAAGAGGTCCTCAGATTCTGGGGCCAACGTCCTGACTTTC.

The chain carries TRBV6-5 and TRBJ1-3; D gene ambiguous. The CDR3 spans 15 residues. Trimming took off 0 bases at V and 2 bases at J, with 8 bases between the two ends. Germline assignment: CDR1 MNHEY and CDR2 SVGAGI. For the CDR3, the DNA is TGTGCCAGCAGTTACTCGAGGACTCCTGGAAACACCATATATTTT. As protein: CASSYSRTPGNTIYF.

V usage is TRBV10-1 and J usage is TRBJ1-5; tentatively, D is TRBD1 (5 bases). The CDR3 loop spans 17 amino acids. CDR1 is WNHNN, CDR2 SYGVQD, per germline (reference sequence). V dropped 3 bases and J dropped 0 bases, with 15 bases sitting between them. DNA for the CDR3: TGCGCCAGCAGTGAATCGAACAGGACAATTAGCAATCAGCCCCAGCATTTT. Translated: CASSESNRTISNQPQHF.

This clone turned up a few times. The CDR3 reads CASSLGANEQFF. As DNA, the CDR3 is TGTGCCAGCAGCCTAGGGGCCAATGAGCAGTTCTTC. The chain has TRBV6-2 or TRBV6-3 and TRBJ2-1; D is perhaps TRBD1 (5 bases). CDR1 is MNHEY, CDR2 SVGEGT, per germline. The CDR3 consists of 12 residues. V was clipped by 6 bases and J by 6 bases, with 9 bases between them.

Judged by abundance, this clone is large. The V and J genes are TRBV6-5 and TRBJ2-7; 9 positions agree with TRBD1. Germline V gene lookup returns CDR1 MNHEY and CDR2 SVGAGI. The CDR3 spans 14 residues. The trim removed 6 bases at V and 2 bases at J, leaving 5 bases unmatched. DNA of the CDR3: TGTGCCAGCAGGGAGACAGGGGGTGCCTACGAGCAGTACTTC. The encoded protein is CASRETGGAYEQYF.

The chain's CDR3 is CATSGGQGLGEQYF. The CDR3, as DNA: TGTGCCACCAGTGGTGGACAGGGCCTCGGCGAGCAGTACTTC. The chain has TRBV24-1 and TRBJ2-7; TRBD1 agrees at 8 bases. The CDR3 loop spans 14 amino acids. The junction had 8 bases not matched to a gene; V was cut back by 5 bases and J by 6 bases. The germline V gene encodes CDR1 KGHDR and CDR2 SFDVKD.

The rearrangement uses TRBV2 and TRBJ1-4; D might be TRBD1 (5 bases). V was pared by 0 bases and J by 2 bases, with 7 bases between. Germline V lookup: CDR1 SNHLY, CDR2 FYNNEI. The CDR3 is made up of 15 amino acids. The CDR3 DNA is TGTGCCAGCAGTGAAGCGCGGGACACTAATGAAAAACTGTTTTTT. Translating it yields CASSEARDTNEKLFF.

V usage is TRBV6-6 and J usage is TRBJ1-1, with TRBD1 as a possible D gene (6 bases). V was shortened by 6 bases and J by 0 bases, with 11 bases between the two germline ends. This CDR3 has 14 amino acids. The germline gives CDR1 MNHNY, CDR2 SVGAGI (reference sequence). DNA for the CDR3: TGTGCCAGCAGGACGGACAGCCTGAACACTGAAGCTTTCTTT. Its translation: CASRTDSLNTEAFF.

V gene TRBV18 combines with J gene TRBJ1-5, with unresolved D. The CDR3 extends over 14 amino acids. V shed 11 bases and J shed 6 bases, with 20 bases lying between them. CDR1 KGHSH and CDR2 LQKENI come from the germline V gene. This CDR3 is CASNGGVRSQPQHF. The CDR3 DNA sequence: TGTGCCTCCAACGGCGGGGTCCGTTCTCAGCCCCAGCATTTT.

The chain links TRBV6-5 to TRBJ1-2; a possible D gene is TRBD1 (5 bases). CDR3 size: 14 residues. Germline V CDR1 and CDR2: MNHEY, SVGAGI. The ends were cut back, 6 bases at V and 6 bases at J, with 17 bases in the middle. Here the CDR3 DNA reads TGTGCCAGCAGCAAGTCAGGGCGTACGGATGGCTACACCTTC. Its protein is CASSKSGRTDGYTF.

The chain employs TRBV7-2 and TRBJ2-7, with D possibly matching TRBD2 (6 bases). The germline V and J ends were trimmed by 1 base and 3 bases, with 16 bases remaining between them. The CDR3 contains 16 residues. The germline CDR1 and CDR2 sequences are SGHTA and FQGNSA. For the CDR3, the DNA is TGTGCCAGCAGCTTAGGACGAGGGCGGGGACTCTACGAGCAGTACTTC. Its protein product is CASSLGRGRGLYEQYF.

The chain has TRBV5-1 and TRBJ2-1, with a weak D call TRBD2 (7 bases). Between the trimmed V and J ends, which lost 2 bases and 7 bases, there was a span of 13 bases. The germline gives CDR1 SGHRS, CDR2 YFSETQ. The CDR3 runs to 14 residues. The CDR3: CASSLRGAGNEQFF. Here the CDR3 DNA reads TGCGCCAGCAGCTTACGGGGGGCGGGGAATGAGCAGTTCTTC.

The chain's CDR3 is CASSVGGGGETNEKLFF. The CDR3 DNA reads TGTGCCAGCAGCGTAGGCGGGGGAGGGGAAACTAATGAAAAACTGTTTTTT. This rearrangement joins TRBV9 to TRBJ1-4; perhaps TRBD1 as D (5 bases). V gave up 0 bases and J gave up 1 base, with 13 bases separating them. Per the germline V gene, CDR1 is SGDLS and CDR2 is YYNGEE. The CDR3 is 17 amino acids. Supplemented by reference TRBV9 and TRBJ1-4, the full variable domain reads DSGVTQTPKHLITATGQRVTLRCSPRSGDLSVYWYQQSLDQGLQFLIQYYNGEERAKGNILERFSAQQFPDLHSELNLSSLELGDSALYFCASSVGGGGETNEKLFFGSGTQLSVL.

This clone was picked up one time. This chain joins TRBV10-3 and TRBJ2-1, with 7 bases that match TRBD2. Trimming removed 0 bases from V and 9 bases from J; junction bases left unmatched: 8. The CDR3 is 15 residues long. From germline, CDR1 is ENHRY and CDR2 SYGVKD. The CDR3 sequence is CAISESLGTTREQFF. The CDR3 region has the DNA TGTGCCATCAGTGAGTCGCTTGGGACTACGCGTGAGCAGTTCTTC.

This clone was detected once. The chain recombines TRBV4-1 with TRBJ1-1; D perhaps matches TRBD1 (5 bases). CDR1 is MGHRA, CDR2 YSYEKL, per germline. This CDR3 is built from 15 residues. V was trimmed by 1 base and J by 5 bases, leaving 14 bases between them. CDR3 coding DNA: TGCGCCAGCAGCCAAGGTGTCAGGGTGGGGACTGAAGCTTTCTTT. Residues: CASSQGVRVGTEAFF.

This clone was seen a handful of times. V usage is TRBV6-2 or TRBV6-3 and J usage is TRBJ1-2; 9 bases align to TRBD1. V gave up 2 bases and J gave up 4 bases; unmatched junction bases: 5. CDR3 length: 15 amino acids. In germline, CDR1 is MNHEY, CDR2 SVGEGT. The DNA for the CDR3 is TGTGCCAGCAGTTACGCGGGACAGGGAGTCTATGGCTACACCTTC. Residues: CASSYAGQGVYGYTF.

The gene calls are TRBV19 and TRBJ2-7, with 9 nucleotides matching TRBD1. Trimming removed 10 bases from V and 6 bases from J; junction bases left unmatched: 10. Germline V gene sequence: CDR1 LNHDA, CDR2 SQIVND (reference sequence). The CDR3 runs to 13 residues. CDR3 nucleotides: TGTGCCACCATGGGACAGGGCAGAACCGAGCAGTACTTC. Its protein product is CATMGQGRTEQYF.

V gene TRBV6-2 or TRBV6-3 combines with J gene TRBJ1-2; 10 bases match TRBD1. Germline V gene data show CDR1 as MNHEY and CDR2 as SVGEGT. This CDR3 spans 13 amino acids. Trimming at V came to 5 bases and at J to 8 bases, leaving 5 bases not matched to a gene. The CDR3 spells CASSRGTGEGYTF. Written as DNA, the CDR3 is TGTGCCAGCAGTCGAGGGACAGGGGAAGGCTACACCTTC.

This clone is classed as large. This sequence joins TRBV2 and TRBJ1-5; TRBD1 matches 10 bases. With 1 base clipped from V and 5 bases from J, the junction kept 2 bases outside the gene matches. Germline lookup yields CDR1 SNHLY and CDR2 FYNNEI. The CDR3 spans 15 residues. The DNA for the CDR3 is TGTGCCAGCAGTGAAGTTGGGACAGGGGATCAGCCCCAGCATTTT. It specifies CASSEVGTGDQPQHF. The whole variable domain, remainder taken from reference TRBV2 and TRBJ1-5, is EPEVTQTPSHQVTQMGQEVILRCVPISNHLYFYWYRQILGQKVEFLVSFYNNEISEKSEIFDDQFSVERPDGSNFTLKIRSTKLEDSAMYFCASSEVGTGDQPQHFGDGTRLSIL.

The chain carries TRBV28 and TRBJ1-5, with D unresolved. Germline V gene sequence: CDR1 MDHEN, CDR2 SYDVKM. This CDR3 is built from 12 residues. V was clipped by 5 bases and J by 4 bases, with 6 bases between them. The CDR3 DNA reads TGTGCCAGCAGTCCGCTAAATCAGCCCCAGCATTTT. It is translated as CASSPLNQPQHF.

The J gene is TRBJ1-1, the V gene TRBV7-9; D may be TRBD1 (5 bases). The CDR3 extends over 16 amino acids. Trimming shortened V by 1 base and J by 4 bases, and 16 bases separated the two germline ends. Germline lookup yields CDR1 SEHNR and CDR2 FQNEAQ (reference sequence). Here the CDR3 reads CASSLVTGPLITEAFF. CDR3 nucleotide sequence: TGTGCCAGCAGCTTAGTAACAGGTCCCTTGATCACTGAAGCTTTCTTT.

This chain uses TRBV25-1 with TRBJ2-1; 8 bases match TRBD2. CDR1 MGHDK and CDR2 SYGVNS come from the germline V gene. The CDR3 totals 16 residues. Losses at the gene ends were 5 bases for V and 2 bases for J; bases not matched to a gene: 8. The CDR3 spells CASSSPGGSAYNEQFF. The CDR3 DNA reads TGTGCCAGCAGTTCCCCGGGGGGGAGCGCCTACAATGAGCAGTTCTTC.

The chain uses TRBV7-2 and TRBJ2-7; 9 nucleotides agree with TRBD2. The CDR3 length is 16 residues. Germline values: CDR1 SGHTA, CDR2 FQGNSA. Unmatched junction bases numbered 12, after V lost 5 bases and J lost 4 bases. The CDR3 DNA reads as TGTGCCAGCAGCACCCTAAGCGTAGCGGGGGAATACGAGCAGTACTTC. Translation: CASSTLSVAGEYEQYF. The full variable domain, rest sourced from reference TRBV7-2 and TRBJ2-7, is GAGVSQSPSNKVTEKGKDVELRCDPISGHTALYWYRQSLGQGLEFLIYFQGNSAPDKSGLPSDRFSAERTGGSVSTLTIQRTQQEDSAVYLCASSTLSVAGEYEQYFGPGTRLTVT.

The chain links TRBV6-1 to TRBJ1-2, with TRBD1 as a possible D gene (6 bases). The CDR3 is 16 residues long. Germline lookup yields CDR1 MNHNS and CDR2 SASEGT. V lost 2 bases and J 6 bases, leaving 19 bases between the germline ends. CDR3 sequence: CASSERGKGQGHGYTF. For the CDR3, the DNA is TGTGCCAGCAGTGAAAGGGGAAAAGGGCAGGGGCATGGCTACACCTTC.

The rearrangement joins TRBV4-2 to TRBJ2-4, with D possibly TRBD2 on 6 matching bases. CDR3 size: 14 residues. V was shortened by 4 bases and J by 8 bases, with 15 bases between the two germline ends. In germline, CDR1 is LGHNA, CDR2 YNFKEQ. The CDR3 DNA follows: TGTGCCAGCAGCCCTTTAGGCCCGGGGGACATTCAGTACTTC. It translates to CASSPLGPGDIQYF.

The chain links TRBV7-2 to TRBJ1-4; 10 bases are shared with TRBD1. CDR1 is SGHTA and CDR2 is FQGNSA in the germline V gene. Trimming at V came to 5 bases and at J to 5 bases, leaving 11 bases not matched to a gene. The CDR3 is 17 residues long. Here the CDR3 reads CASSQRQGARGNEKLFF. CDR3 nucleotides: TGTGCCAGCAGCCAAAGACAGGGGGCAAGGGGAAATGAAAAACTGTTTTTT.

This chain uses TRBV3-1 (or the pseudogene TRBV3-2) with TRBJ1-2; weak D call: TRBD1 (5 bases). Germline V gene sequence: CDR1 LGHDT, CDR2 YNNKEL (reference sequence). CDR3 length equals 16 residues. V was pared by 5 bases and J by 6 bases, with 22 bases between. The CDR3 is CASSGLGRSRGDGYTF. CDR3 nucleotides: TGTGCCAGCAGCGGCCTAGGTCGGAGCCGGGGGGATGGCTACACCTTC.